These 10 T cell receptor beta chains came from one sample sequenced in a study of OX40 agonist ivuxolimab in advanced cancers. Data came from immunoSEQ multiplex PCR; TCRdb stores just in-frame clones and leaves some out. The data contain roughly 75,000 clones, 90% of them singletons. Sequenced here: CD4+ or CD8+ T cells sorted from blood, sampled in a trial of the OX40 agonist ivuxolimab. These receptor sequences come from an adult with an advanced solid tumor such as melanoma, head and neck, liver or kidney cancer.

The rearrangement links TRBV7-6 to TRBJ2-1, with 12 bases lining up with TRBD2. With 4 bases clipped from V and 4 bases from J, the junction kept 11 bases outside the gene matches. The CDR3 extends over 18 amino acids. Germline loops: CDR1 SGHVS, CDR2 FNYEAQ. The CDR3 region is CASSSQPGLAGTYNEQFF. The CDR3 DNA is TGTGCCAGCAGCTCCCAACCGGGACTAGCGGGCACTTACAATGAGCAGTTCTTC.

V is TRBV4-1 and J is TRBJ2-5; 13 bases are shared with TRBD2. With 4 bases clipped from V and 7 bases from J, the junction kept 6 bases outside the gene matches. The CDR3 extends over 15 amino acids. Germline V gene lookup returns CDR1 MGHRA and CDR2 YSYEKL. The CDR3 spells CASSPTSGGAGTQYF. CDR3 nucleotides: TGCGCCAGCAGCCCAACTAGCGGGGGGGCAGGGACCCAGTACTTC.

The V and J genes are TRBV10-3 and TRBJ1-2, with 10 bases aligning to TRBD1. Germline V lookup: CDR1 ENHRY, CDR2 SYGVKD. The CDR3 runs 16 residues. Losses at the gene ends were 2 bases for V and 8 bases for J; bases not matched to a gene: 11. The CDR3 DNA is TGTGCCATCAGTGAGACCGGGACAGGGGTCGGTCAAGGCTACACCTTC. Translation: CAISETGTGVGQGYTF.

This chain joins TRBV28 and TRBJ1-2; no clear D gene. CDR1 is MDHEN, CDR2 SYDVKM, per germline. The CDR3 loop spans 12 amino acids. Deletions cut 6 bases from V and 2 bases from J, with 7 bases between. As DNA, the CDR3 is TGTGCCAGCAGGGCAGCCAACTATGGCTACACCTTC. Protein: CASRAANYGYTF.

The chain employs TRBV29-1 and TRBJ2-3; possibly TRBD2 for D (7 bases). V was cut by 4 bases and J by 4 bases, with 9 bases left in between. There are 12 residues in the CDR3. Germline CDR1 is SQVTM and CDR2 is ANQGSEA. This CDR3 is CSVGGGADTQYF. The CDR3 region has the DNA TGCAGCGTTGGAGGGGGGGCAGATACGCAGTATTTT.

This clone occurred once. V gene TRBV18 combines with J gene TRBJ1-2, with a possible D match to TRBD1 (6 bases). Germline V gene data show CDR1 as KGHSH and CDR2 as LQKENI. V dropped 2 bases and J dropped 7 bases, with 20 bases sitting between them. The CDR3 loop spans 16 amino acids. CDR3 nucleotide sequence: TGTGCCAGCTCACCAACCACTACTCCAGGGGCGGCTGGCTACACCTTC. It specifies CASSPTTTPGAAGYTF.

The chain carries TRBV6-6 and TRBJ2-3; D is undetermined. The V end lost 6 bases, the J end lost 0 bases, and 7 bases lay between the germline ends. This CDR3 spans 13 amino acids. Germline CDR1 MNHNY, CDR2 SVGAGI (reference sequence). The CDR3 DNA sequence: TGTGCCAGCAGGGATGGGAGCACAGATACGCAGTATTTT. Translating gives CASRDGSTDTQYF.

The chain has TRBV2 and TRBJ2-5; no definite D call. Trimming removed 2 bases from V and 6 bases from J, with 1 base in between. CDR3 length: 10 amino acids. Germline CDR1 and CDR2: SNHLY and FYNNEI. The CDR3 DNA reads TGTGCCAGCAGTGAACAGACCCAGTACTTC. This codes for CASSEQTQYF.

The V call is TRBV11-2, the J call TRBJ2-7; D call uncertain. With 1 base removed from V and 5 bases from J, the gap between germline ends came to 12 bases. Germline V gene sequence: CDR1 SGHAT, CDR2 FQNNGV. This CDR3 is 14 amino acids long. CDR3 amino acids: CASSLAPRSDEQYF. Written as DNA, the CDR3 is TGTGCCAGCAGCTTAGCCCCCAGATCCGACGAGCAGTACTTC.

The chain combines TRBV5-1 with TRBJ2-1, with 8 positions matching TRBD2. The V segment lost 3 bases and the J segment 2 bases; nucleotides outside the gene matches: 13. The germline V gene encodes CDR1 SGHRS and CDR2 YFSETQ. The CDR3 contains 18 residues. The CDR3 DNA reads TGCGCCAGCAGCTCACAAGGGAAAAGCGGGAGACCCTACAATGAGCAGTTCTTC. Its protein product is CASSSQGKSGRPYNEQFF.